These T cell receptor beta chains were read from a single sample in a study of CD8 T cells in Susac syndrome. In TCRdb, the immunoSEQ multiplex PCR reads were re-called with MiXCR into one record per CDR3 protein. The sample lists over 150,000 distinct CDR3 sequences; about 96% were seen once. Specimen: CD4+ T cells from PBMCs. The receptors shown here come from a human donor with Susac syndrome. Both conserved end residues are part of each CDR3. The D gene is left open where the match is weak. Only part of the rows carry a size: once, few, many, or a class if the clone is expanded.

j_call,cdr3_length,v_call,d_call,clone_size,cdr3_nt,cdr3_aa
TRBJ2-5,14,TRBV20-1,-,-,TGCAGTGTCTGGGGCAGGGAAATTTCGGAGACCCAGTACTTC,CSVWGREISETQYF
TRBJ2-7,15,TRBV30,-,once,TGTGCCTGGAGTGTACTAAACCTGGCCCCCCACGAGCAGTACTTC,CAWSVLNLAPHEQYF
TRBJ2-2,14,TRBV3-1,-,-,TGTGCCAGCAGCCAAAGAGGCGGAACCGGGGAGCTGTTTTTT,CASSQRGGTGELFF
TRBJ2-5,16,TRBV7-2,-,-,TGTGCCAGCAGCTTATGGTCTGGGAGGCTCCAAGAGACCCAGTACTTC,CASSLWSGRLQETQYF
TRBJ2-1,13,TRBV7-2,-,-,TGTGCCAGCAGCCCCTCGGGGGTCTATGAGCAGTTCTTC,CASSPSGVYEQFF
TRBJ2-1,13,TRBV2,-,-,TGTGCCAGCATAGACAGAAGGTCCGATGAGCAGTTCTTC,CASIDRRSDEQFF
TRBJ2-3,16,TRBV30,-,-,TGTGCCTGGAAAGACTGGGGTCCTCCCAGCACAGATACGCAGTATTTT,CAWKDWGPPSTDTQYF
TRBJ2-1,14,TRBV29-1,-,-,TGCAGCGCCGTCCGGGCGGGTTCGGGTTATGAGCAGTTCTTC,CSAVRAGSGYEQFF
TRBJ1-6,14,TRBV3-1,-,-,TGTGCCAGCAGCCCTGAAAGGGGGAATTCACCCCTCCACTTT,CASSPERGNSPLHF
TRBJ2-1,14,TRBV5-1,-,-,TGCGCCAGCAGCTGGGGTGTGGGGGCCATTGAGCAGTTCTTC,CASSWGVGAIEQFF
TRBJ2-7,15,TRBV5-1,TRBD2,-,TGCGCCAGCAGCTTTTCACGGGAGGTGTCCTACGAGCAGTACTTC,CASSFSREVSYEQYF
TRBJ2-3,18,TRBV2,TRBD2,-,TGTGCCAGCAGTGCTTGGGCTAGCGGGGGGGCAGGGGCCGGTACGCAGTATTTT,CASSAWASGGAGAGTQYF
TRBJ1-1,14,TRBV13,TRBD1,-,TGTGCCAGCAGCTACAGGGGACCGAACACTGAAGCTTTCTTT,CASSYRGPNTEAFF
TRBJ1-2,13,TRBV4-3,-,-,TGCGCCAGCAGCCGGGCAGCTAACTATGGCTACACCTTC,CASSRAANYGYTF
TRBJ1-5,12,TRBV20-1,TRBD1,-,TGCGGGATGACAGGGGGCAATCAGCCCCAGCATTTT,CGMTGGNQPQHF
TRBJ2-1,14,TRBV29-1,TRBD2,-,TGCAGCGTTGAGGGCGCGGGGGTAGGCAATGAGCAGTTCTTC,CSVEGAGVGNEQFF
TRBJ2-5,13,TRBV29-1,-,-,TGCAGCGTTGAAGCCGGAATCGAAGAGACCCAGTACTTC,CSVEAGIEETQYF
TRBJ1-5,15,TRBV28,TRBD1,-,TGTGCCAGCAGTTTAGGGACAGGGGGCAATCAGCCCCAGCATTTT,CASSLGTGGNQPQHF
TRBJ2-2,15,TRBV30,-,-,TGTGCCTGGAGCCCCATCTCCAGGGAGTCCGGGGAGCTGTTTTTT,CAWSPISRESGELFF
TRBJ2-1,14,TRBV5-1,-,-,TGCGCCAGCAGCTTGTCCAACCGATTAAATGAGCAGTTCTTC,CASSLSNRLNEQFF
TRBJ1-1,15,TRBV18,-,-,TGTGCCAGCTCATCCTCGGCAGGTTCGAACACTGAAGCTTTCTTT,CASSSSAGSNTEAFF
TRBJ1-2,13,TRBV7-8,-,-,TGTGCCAGCAGCCTAGAGGACCTCTATGGCTACACCTTC,CASSLEDLYGYTF
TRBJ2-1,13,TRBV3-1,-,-,TGTGCCAGCAGCCAGAACCTTGGAAATGAGCAGTTCTTC,CASSQNLGNEQFF
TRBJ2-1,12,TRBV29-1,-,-,TGCAGCGTAGGCGACAGATTTAATGAGCAGTTCTTC,CSVGDRFNEQFF
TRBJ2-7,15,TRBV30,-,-,TGTGCCTGGAGGGGACCGGGACCAGCTTGGTCCGAGCAGTACTTC,CAWRGPGPAWSEQYF